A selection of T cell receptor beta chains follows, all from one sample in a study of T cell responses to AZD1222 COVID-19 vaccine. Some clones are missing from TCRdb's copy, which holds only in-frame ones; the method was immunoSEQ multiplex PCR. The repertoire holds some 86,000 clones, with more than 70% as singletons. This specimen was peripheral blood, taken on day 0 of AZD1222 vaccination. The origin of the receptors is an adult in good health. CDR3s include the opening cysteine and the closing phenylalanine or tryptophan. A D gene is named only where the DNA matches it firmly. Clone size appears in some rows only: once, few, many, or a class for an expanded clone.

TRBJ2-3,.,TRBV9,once,TGTGCCAGCAGCGAGGGCGTAGGGCCCTCTAGCACAGATACGCAGTATTTT,CASSEGVGPSSTDTQYF
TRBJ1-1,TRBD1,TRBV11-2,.,TGTGCCAGCAGCTTAGGAGGGGGCAGGGTAGGGGACACTGAAGCTTTCTTT,CASSLGGGRVGDTEAFF
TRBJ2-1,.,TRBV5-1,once,TGCGCCAGCAGCTTGGCTGAGGACAGACCCTACCACAATGAGCAGTTCTTC,CASSLAEDRPYHNEQFF
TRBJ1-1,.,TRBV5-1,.,TGCGCCAGCAGCGTTACACCAACCGGGGTTGGGGGCACTGAAGCTTTCTTT,CASSVTPTGVGGTEAFF
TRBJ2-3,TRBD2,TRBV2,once,TGTGCCACCAACCTAGCGGGGGGCACAGATACGCAGTATTTT,CATNLAGGTDTQYF
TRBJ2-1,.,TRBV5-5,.,TGTGCCAGCAGAAAGGGGATGGGACAAAACTACAATGAGCAGTTCTTC,CASRKGMGQNYNEQFF
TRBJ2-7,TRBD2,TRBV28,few,TGTGCCAGCAGTTTCCCTAGCGGGGACGAGCAGTACTTC,CASSFPSGDEQYF
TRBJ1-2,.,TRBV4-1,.,TGCGCCAGCAGAGGCGGGGTTAACTATGGCTACACCTTC,CASRGGVNYGYTF
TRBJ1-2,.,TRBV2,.,TGTGCCAGCAGTGAGGCCGGACGACCCTATGGCTACACCTTC,CASSEAGRPYGYTF
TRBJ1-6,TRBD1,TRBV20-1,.,TGCAGTGCTAGTGACAGGGGGAATTCACCCCTCCACTTT,CSASDRGNSPLHF
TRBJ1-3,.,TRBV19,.,TGTGCCAGCTCGAGGGAGGGGGGCCTCTCTGGAAACACCATATATTTT,CASSREGGLSGNTIYF
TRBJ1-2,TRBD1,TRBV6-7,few,TGTGCCAGCAGGACTGGGACAGAGGACAACTATGGCTACACCTTC,CASRTGTEDNYGYTF
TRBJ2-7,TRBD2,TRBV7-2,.,TGTGCCAGCAGCTTAGGGCTAGCGGGCGAGCAGTACTTC,CASSLGLAGEQYF
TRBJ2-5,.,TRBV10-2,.,TGCGCCAGCAAGGGGAGCCGTCAAAGGACCCAGTACTTC,CASKGSRQRTQYF
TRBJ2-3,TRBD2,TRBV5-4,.,TGTGCCAGCAGCTCCCTAGCGGCTAGCACAGATACGCAGTATTTT,CASSSLAASTDTQYF
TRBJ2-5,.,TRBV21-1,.,TGTGCCAGCGAATTGGATCCGAAGACCCAGTACTTC,CASELDPKTQYF
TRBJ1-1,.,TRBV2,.,TGTGCCAGCAGAAAAGAAACGGGAAGGGCTGAAGCTTTCTTT,CASRKETGRAEAFF
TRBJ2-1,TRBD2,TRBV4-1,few,TGCGCCAGCAGCCAAGTCGAGTTCGGGGGACTAAACAATGAGCAGTTCTTC,CASSQVEFGGLNNEQFF
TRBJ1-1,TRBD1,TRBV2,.,TGTGTCTCTGAGAGGTCAGGGGGCAGCATGAACACTGAAGCTTTCTTT,CVSERSGGSMNTEAFF
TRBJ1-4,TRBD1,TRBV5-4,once,TGTGCCAGCAGCTCTACAGGGGATGGTAATGAAAAACTGTTTTTT,CASSSTGDGNEKLFF
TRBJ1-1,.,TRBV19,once,TGTGCCAGTAGTATCTCTTTAACAGCTGAAGCTTTCTTT,CASSISLTAEAFF
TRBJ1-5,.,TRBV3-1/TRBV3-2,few,TGTGCCAGCAGCGCCGGGCTCCAAGGCAGGCAGCCCCAGCATTTT,CASSAGLQGRQPQHF
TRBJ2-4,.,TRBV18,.,TGTGCCAGCTCACCCCCCTCGTCGGGAAACATTCAGTACTTC,CASSPPSSGNIQYF
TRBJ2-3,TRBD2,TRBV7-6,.,TGTGCCAGCAGCCCCGGACTAGCGGGGGGGCAAGATACGCAGTATTTT,CASSPGLAGGQDTQYF
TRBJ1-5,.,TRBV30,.,TGTGCCGGGGGCCGGGAAAATCAGCCCCAGCATTTT,CAGGRENQPQHF
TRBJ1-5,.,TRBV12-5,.,TGTGCTAGTGGTTTGGGCCTGGGGAGCGGCAATCAGCCCCAGCATTTT,CASGLGLGSGNQPQHF
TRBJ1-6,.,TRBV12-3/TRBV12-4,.,TGTGCCAGCAGTTTAGGGAATTCACCCCTCCACTTT,CASSLGNSPLHF
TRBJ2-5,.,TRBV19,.,TGTGCCAGTAGTGTAGTCTACCAAGAGACCCAGTACTTC,CASSVVYQETQYF
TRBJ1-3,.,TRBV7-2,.,TGTGCCAGCAGCTTTAACGCCGGGGGTGGAAACACCATATATTTT,CASSFNAGGGNTIYF
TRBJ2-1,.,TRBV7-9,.,TGTGCCAGCAGCCCTCCACCTATTGTCGGTGAGCAGTTCTTC,CASSPPPIVGEQFF
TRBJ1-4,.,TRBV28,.,TGTGCCAGCAGCTGGGAAGGGGTAGCTAATGAAAAACTGTTTTTT,CASSWEGVANEKLFF
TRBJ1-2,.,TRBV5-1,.,TGCGCCAGCAGCTTGCTCGGGGGCGGAAACTATGGCTACACCTTC,CASSLLGGGNYGYTF
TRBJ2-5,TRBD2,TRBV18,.,TGTGCCAGCTCACCCGGGACTAGCGGGGTCCACCAAGAGACCCAGTACTTC,CASSPGTSGVHQETQYF
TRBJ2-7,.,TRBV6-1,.,TGTGCCAGCAGTGAGTTAAACTACGAGCAGTACTTC,CASSELNYEQYF
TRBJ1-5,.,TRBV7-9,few,TGTGCCAGCAGCTTAGGGGGAGATCAGCCCCAGCATTTT,CASSLGGDQPQHF
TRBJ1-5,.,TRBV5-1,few,TGCGCCAGCAGCTGGGACAGCAATCAGCCCCAGCATTTT,CASSWDSNQPQHF
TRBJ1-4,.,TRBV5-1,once,TGCGCCAGCACCCGGGGACCTAATGAAAAACTGTTTTTT,CASTRGPNEKLFF
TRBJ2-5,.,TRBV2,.,TGTGCCAGCAGTGAAGATGGTGGGGCCCAGTACTTC,CASSEDGGAQYF
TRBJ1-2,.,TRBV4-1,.,TGCGCCAGCAGCCAAGGAGAGGAGTTCCCCGGCTACACCTTC,CASSQGEEFPGYTF
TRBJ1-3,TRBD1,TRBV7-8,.,TGTGCCAGCAGCCACAGGGGCTCTGGAAACACCATATATTTT,CASSHRGSGNTIYF
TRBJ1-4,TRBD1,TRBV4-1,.,TGCGCCAGCAGCCACCCCTCAGGGGGCGCAGGGGAAAAACTGTTTTTT,CASSHPSGGAGEKLFF
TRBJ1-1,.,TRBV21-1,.,TGTGCCGGGGACAGGGACCCGTCGGGGGACACTGAAGCTTTCTTT,CAGDRDPSGDTEAFF
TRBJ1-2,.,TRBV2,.,TGTGCCAGCAGGGCCTACGGGGGCTATGGCTACACCTTC,CASRAYGGYGYTF
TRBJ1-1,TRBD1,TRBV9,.,TGTGCCAGCAGCTCAGGGGGACCTAAACCGAACACTGAAGCTTTCTTT,CASSSGGPKPNTEAFF
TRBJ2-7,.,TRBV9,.,TGTGCCAGCAGCGTAGAGGCAGGGAGCTACGAGCAGTACTTC,CASSVEAGSYEQYF
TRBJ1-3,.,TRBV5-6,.,TGTGCCAGCAGCACCGACAGGCTAGTCTCTGGAAACACCATATATTTT,CASSTDRLVSGNTIYF
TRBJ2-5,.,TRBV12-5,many,TGTGCTAGTGGTTTAGGGGCAGTCGGGGAGACCCAGTACTTC,CASGLGAVGETQYF
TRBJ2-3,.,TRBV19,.,TGTGCCAGTAGTATAGAAGGAAGGACAGATACGCAGTATTTT,CASSIEGRTDTQYF
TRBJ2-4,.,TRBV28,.,TGTGCCAGCAGCTACAGGGTTAGGCCCAAAAACATTCAGTACTTC,CASSYRVRPKNIQYF
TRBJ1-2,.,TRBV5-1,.,TGCGCCAGCAGCCTGACAGACAACTATGGCTACACCTTC,CASSLTDNYGYTF
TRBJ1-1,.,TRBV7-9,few,TGTGCCAGCAGCGTAACAGGGTTTACTGAAGCTTTCTTT,CASSVTGFTEAFF
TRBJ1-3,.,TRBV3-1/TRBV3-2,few,TGTGCCAGCAGCCAACCCCAAATGGGGGGTGGAAACACCATATATTTT,CASSQPQMGGGNTIYF
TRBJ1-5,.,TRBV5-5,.,TGTGCCAGCAGCTTGGACATCAATCAGCCCCAGCATTTT,CASSLDINQPQHF
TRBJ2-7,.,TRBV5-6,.,TGTGCCAGCAGCTGGGGTGGGAGGCTAACCTACGAGCAGTACTTC,CASSWGGRLTYEQYF
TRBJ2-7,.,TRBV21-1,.,TGTGCCAGCAGCAAAGCCCCGGGACAGACCACCTACGAGCAGTACTTC,CASSKAPGQTTYEQYF
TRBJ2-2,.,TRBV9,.,TGTGCCAGCAGCGTAGCCGGGAACACCGGGGAGCTGTTTTTT,CASSVAGNTGELFF
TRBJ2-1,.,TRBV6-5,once,TGTGCCAGCAGTTCCTCTTGGGACTTTTCTTACAATGAGCAGTTCTTC,CASSSSWDFSYNEQFF
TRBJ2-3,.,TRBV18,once,TGTGCCAGCTCACCGCCCTCAGGGGCAGATACGCAGTATTTT,CASSPPSGADTQYF
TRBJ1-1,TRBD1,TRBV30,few,TGTGCCTGGCGGTTCCGGGACAGGGAAACTGAAGCTTTCTTT,CAWRFRDRETEAFF
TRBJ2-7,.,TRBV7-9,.,TGTGCCAGCAGCCTTCGGACGGGACCCTACGAGCAGTACTTC,CASSLRTGPYEQYF